A single sample gave rise to the 21 T cell receptor beta chains below, sequenced in a study of cytomegalovirus exposure and HLA in healthy donors (dated by TCRdb to the late 2010s). Library generation was performed with the immunoSEQ multiplex PCR assay. For the multiplex PCR, a mixture combining 60 forward primers for TCR Vbeta segments and 13 reverse primers for TCR Jbeta segments was used. Drawn from immuneACCESS, this table holds only the in-frame rearrangements with V and J called that TCRdb kept. Clones are partly lost; checked studies trace under half to an unresolved V gene and leave the rest unexplained. Here the sample has about 140,000 clones; about four fifths occur a single time. The ten largest clones represent 4.1% of the sample. Sequenced material: PBMCs. Receptor source: a middle-aged man in good health and CMV-seropositive.

The chain carries TRBV5-4 and TRBJ2-7; tentative D call: TRBD1 (6 bases). Deletions cut 3 bases from V and 2 bases from J, with 15 bases between. Germline CDR1 reads SGHNT; CDR2 reads YYREEE (reference sequence). CDR3 length equals 15 residues. The CDR3: CASSSPTAGAYEQYF. CDR3 DNA: TGTGCCAGCAGCTCCCCCACGGCAGGGGCCTACGAGCAGTACTTC. The whole variable domain, filled in from reference TRBV5-4 and TRBJ2-7, reads ETGVTQSPTHLIKTRGQQVTLRCSSQSGHNTVSWYQQALGQGPQFIFQYYREEENGRGNFPPRFSGLQFPNYSSELNVNALELDDSALYLCASSSPTAGAYEQYFGPGTRLTVT.

The chain links TRBV4-2 to TRBJ2-1; either TRBD1 or TRBD2 may fit D (6 bases each). Germline V lookup: CDR1 LGHNA, CDR2 YNFKEQ. The V and J ends lost 5 bases and 6 bases respectively, with 14 bases between them. The CDR3 runs 14 residues. The CDR3 protein is CASSEGGGVNEQFF. DNA of the CDR3: TGTGCCAGCAGCGAAGGAGGGGGAGTCAATGAGCAGTTCTTC.

This clone is a singleton in its sample. The genes are TRBV10-3 and TRBJ2-7; a possible D gene is TRBD2 (5 bases). The V gene's germline CDR1 is ENHRY and CDR2 SYGVKD. The CDR3 has 14 amino acids. Trimming removed 3 bases at V and 6 bases at J, with 15 bases between. Here the CDR3 reads CAISEHGSNGEQYF. The CDR3 DNA follows: TGTGCCATCAGTGAACATGGGAGTAATGGCGAGCAGTACTTC.

Here the CDR3 reads CASSQDLGDRSTNEKLFF. The CDR3 DNA sequence: TGCGCCAGCAGCCAAGACTTGGGGGACAGATCAACTAATGAAAAACTGTTTTTT. The genes are TRBV4-3 and TRBJ1-4; 7 nucleotides align to TRBD1. The CDR3 is made up of 18 amino acids. Germline trimming cut 0 bases from V and 0 bases from J; bases unmatched to any gene: 7. Germline V lookup: CDR1 LGHNA, CDR2 YSLEER.

This rearrangement joins TRBV30 to TRBJ2-1, with TRBD1 identical over 8 bases. The germline CDR1 and CDR2 sequences are GTSNPN and SVGIG (reference sequence). The V gene end was trimmed by 3 bases and the J gene end by 2 bases; junction bases not matched to a gene: 6. The CDR3 runs 15 residues. The CDR3 DNA reads as TGTGCCTGGAGCAAATCAGGGGGCGCCTACAATGAGCAGTTCTTC. It codes for CAWSKSGGAYNEQFF.

The chain links TRBV11-2 to TRBJ1-2, with unresolved D. The V end lost 1 base, the J end lost 3 bases, and 9 bases lay between the germline ends. The CDR3 sequence is 14 residues long. The germline V gene encodes CDR1 SGHAT and CDR2 FQNNGV. This chain's CDR3 is CASSLAQAYYGYTF. The CDR3 coding sequence is TGTGCCAGCAGCTTAGCCCAGGCTTACTATGGCTACACCTTC.

V is TRBV21-1 and J is TRBJ2-3; the table's TRBD1 call for D was not verified on the DNA. TRBV21-1 corresponds to a pseudogene. The CDR3 spans 16 residues. CDR3 nucleotide sequence: TGTGCCAGCAGCCCGCGTCGACAGGATCCCACAGATACGCAGTATTTT. This codes for CASSPRRQDPTDTQYF.

V usage is TRBV2 and J usage is TRBJ1-2; 9 bases agree with TRBD1. CDR1 is SNHLY, CDR2 FYNNEI, per germline. The CDR3 has 14 amino acids. The V gene end was trimmed by 7 bases and the J gene end by 6 bases; junction bases not matched to a gene: 9. CDR3 DNA sequence: TGTGCCAGCACCTTAACAGGGGGCGCGGATGGCTACACCTTC. The encoded protein is CASTLTGGADGYTF.

The chain employs TRBV7-9 and TRBJ2-3; the D gene is possibly TRBD1 (6 bases). The germline gives CDR1 SEHNR, CDR2 FQNEAQ (reference sequence). The CDR3 length is 15 residues. Trimming shortened V by 5 bases and J by 3 bases, and 15 bases separated the two germline ends. Here the CDR3 reads CASSPQGKETDTQYF. Here the CDR3 DNA reads TGTGCCAGCAGCCCCCAGGGGAAGGAGACAGATACGCAGTATTTT.

This clone was detected a few times. This chain connects TRBV5-1 to TRBJ1-2, with 7 bases matching TRBD1. Unmatched junction bases numbered 7, after V lost 4 bases and J lost 4 bases. The germline gives CDR1 SGHRS, CDR2 YFSETQ. There are 14 residues in the CDR3. Here the CDR3 DNA reads TGCGCCAGCAGCGCCGGACAGGAAGGCTATGGCTACACCTTC. Its protein product is CASSAGQEGYGYTF.

The V call is TRBV7-9, the J call TRBJ1-1, with a possible D match to TRBD1 (5 bases). V gave up 0 bases and J gave up 4 bases, with 18 bases separating them. This CDR3 is built from 17 residues. CDR1 SEHNR and CDR2 FQNEAQ come from the germline V gene (reference sequence). The CDR3: CASSLALGRRGFTEAFF. CDR3 coding DNA: TGTGCCAGCAGCTTAGCTCTGGGGAGGCGGGGGTTCACTGAAGCTTTCTTT.

This clone was counted a single time. The CDR3 sequence: CASSLNQRYHEQFF. As DNA, the CDR3 is TGTGCCAGCAGCTTAAATCAGCGCTATCATGAGCAGTTCTTC. The chain recombines TRBV7-3 with TRBJ2-1; unclear D gene. Germline CDR1 is SGHTA and CDR2 is FQGTGA. The CDR3 runs to 14 residues. Trimming removed 1 base at V and 8 bases at J, with 12 bases between.

V and J are TRBV4-1 and TRBJ2-2; a weak D match, TRBD2 (5 bases). CDR1 is MGHRA and CDR2 is YSYEKL in the germline V gene. This CDR3 region has 17 residues. Deletions cut 3 bases from V and 0 bases from J, with 14 bases between. Written as DNA, the CDR3 is TGCGCCAGCAGCCATCCCGGAGGTAACGCGAACACCGGGGAGCTGTTTTTT. Translation: CASSHPGGNANTGELFF.

This clone came up once. The J gene is TRBJ2-1, the V gene TRBV7-8; 7 nucleotides align to TRBD2. Trimming at V came to 5 bases and at J to 3 bases, leaving 4 bases not matched to a gene. Germline V gene data show CDR1 as SGHVS and CDR2 as FQNEAQ. CDR3 length equals 14 residues. In nucleotides, the CDR3 is TGTGCCAGCAGCCCGGGACTACACTACAATGAGCAGTTCTTC. Amino acids: CASSPGLHYNEQFF.

The CDR3 is CATMGSAAYEQYF. The DNA of the CDR3 is TGTGCCACCATGGGTAGCGCAGCCTACGAGCAGTACTTC. The V gene is TRBV2, the J gene TRBJ2-7, with D possibly TRBD2 on 5 matching bases. V lost 10 bases and J 2 bases, leaving 15 bases between the germline ends. CDR1 and CDR2 from the germline V gene are SNHLY and FYNNEI. The CDR3 consists of 13 residues. Complete variable domain (other parts from reference TRBV2 and TRBJ2-7): EPEVTQTPSHQVTQMGQEVILRCVPISNHLYFYWYRQILGQKVEFLVSFYNNEISEKSEIFDDQFSVERPDGSNFTLKIRSTKLEDSAMYFCATMGSAAYEQYFGPGTRLTVT.

V and J are TRBV5-1 and TRBJ1-1, with D perhaps TRBD1 (6 bases). Germline CDR1 SGHRS, CDR2 YFSETQ. V dropped 2 bases and J dropped 4 bases, with 9 bases sitting between them. The CDR3 is 13 residues long. For the CDR3, the DNA is TGCGCCAGCAGCTTACAGGGTGGCACTGAAGCTTTCTTT. Protein sequence: CASSLQGGTEAFF. Together with reference TRBV5-1 and TRBJ1-1, the CDR3 gives the full variable domain: KAGVTQTPRYLIKTRGQQVTLSCSPISGHRSVSWYQQTPGQGLQFLFEYFSETQRNKGNFPGRFSGRQFSNSRSEMNVSTLELGDSALYLCASSLQGGTEAFFGQGTRLTVV.

V is TRBV5-4 and J is TRBJ2-5; maybe TRBD2 (6 bases). The germline V and J ends were trimmed by 4 bases and 5 bases, with 12 bases remaining between them. The CDR3 covers 13 residues. CDR1 and CDR2 (germline): SGHNT, YYREEE (reference sequence). DNA of the CDR3: TGTGCCAGCAGCCCGGGACGGGGGGAGACCCAGTACTTC. It yields the protein CASSPGRGETQYF.

The chain combines TRBV4-1 with TRBJ2-7; possible D gene TRBD2, 6 bases. The CDR3 totals 16 residues. The germline gives CDR1 MGHRA, CDR2 YSYEKL. The germline V and J ends were trimmed by 4 bases and 0 bases, with 16 bases remaining between them. The CDR3, as DNA: TGCGCCAGCAGCCCCTGGTTGGCTAGCGACTCCTACGAGCAGTACTTC. This translates into CASSPWLASDSYEQYF.

The V and J genes are TRBV18 and TRBJ1-5; weak D call: TRBD1 (6 bases). Trimming shortened V by 3 bases and J by 4 bases, and 13 bases separated the two germline ends. The length of the CDR3 is 15 residues. CDR1 is KGHSH, CDR2 LQKENI, per germline. The CDR3 DNA follows: TGTGCCAGCTCACCCCGGAACAGGGAGAATCAGCCCCAGCATTTT. Translating it yields CASSPRNRENQPQHF.

V usage is TRBV5-1 and J usage is TRBJ1-1, with 10 bases lining up with TRBD1. CDR3 size: 15 residues. Per the germline V gene, CDR1 is SGHRS and CDR2 is YFSETQ. J was trimmed by 5 bases and V by 2 bases; bases with no gene match: 6. The CDR3 sequence is CASSFRQGAQTEAFF. DNA of the CDR3: TGCGCCAGCAGCTTTCGACAGGGGGCTCAAACTGAAGCTTTCTTT.

This clone showed up just a few times. The J gene is TRBJ1-5, the V gene TRBV6-1, with 7 bases matching TRBD1. V shed 1 base and J 2 bases; nucleotides not matched to a gene: 8. The germline V gene encodes CDR1 MNHNS and CDR2 SASEGT. The CDR3 contains 17 residues. The CDR3 nucleotides read TGTGCCAGCAGTGAAGACGGGACAGTTTTCGGCAATCAGCCCCAGCATTTT. Protein sequence: CASSEDGTVFGNQPQHF.